The rows below give T cell receptor beta chains drawn from one sample of a study of blood T cell repertoires in COVID-19. Sequenced by immunoSEQ multiplex PCR; TCRdb stores in-frame clones only, minus some. The table records more than 450,000 clones, around 90% of them present only once. Sequencing used PBMCs or T cells enriched from blood (not recorded which). The origin of the receptors is a woman younger than 30 who had recovered from COVID-19. Both conserved end residues are part of each CDR3. The order of the fields is J gene, V gene, D gene, clone size, CDR3 DNA, CDR3 protein. D genes are given only for firm matches. Clone size is given for some rows only: seen once, a few or many times, or a class if the clone is expanded.

j_call: TRBJ1-5
v_call: TRBV2
d_call: .
clone_size: .
cdr3_nt: TGTGCCAGCAAATCGCAGGGGAATCAGCCCCAGCATTTT
cdr3_aa: CASKSQGNQPQHF

j_call: TRBJ1-2
v_call: TRBV19
d_call: TRBD1
clone_size: .
cdr3_nt: TGTGCCAGTAGACCCGGGACAGGGGGCGCGAGTGGGATTGGCTACACCTTC
cdr3_aa: CASRPGTGGASGIGYTF

j_call: TRBJ1-3
v_call: TRBV15
d_call: TRBD1
clone_size: .
cdr3_nt: TGTGCCACCAGCAGAGGTCCAGGGGGCCGGGGTGGAAACACCATATATTTT
cdr3_aa: CATSRGPGGRGGNTIYF

j_call: TRBJ1-2
v_call: TRBV7-9
d_call: .
clone_size: few
cdr3_nt: TGTGCCAGCAGCGCGACAGATGCTGGCTACACCTTC
cdr3_aa: CASSATDAGYTF

j_call: TRBJ1-1
v_call: TRBV6-1
d_call: .
clone_size: .
cdr3_nt: TGTGCCAGCAGTGAATTTGGAGCGAACACTGAAGCTTTCTTT
cdr3_aa: CASSEFGANTEAFF

j_call: TRBJ2-3
v_call: TRBV5-1
d_call: TRBD1
clone_size: .
cdr3_nt: TGCGCCAGCGGTTCGGGACAGGGAACAGATACGCAGTATTTT
cdr3_aa: CASGSGQGTDTQYF

j_call: TRBJ1-2
v_call: TRBV6-1
d_call: .
clone_size: once
cdr3_nt: TGTGCCAGCAGTGAAGGATTTGGGGCAGCCTATGGCTACACCTTC
cdr3_aa: CASSEGFGAAYGYTF

j_call: TRBJ2-3
v_call: TRBV5-1
d_call: .
clone_size: .
cdr3_nt: TGCGCCAGCAGCTTTCAGGGTCGGACAGATACGCAGTATTTT
cdr3_aa: CASSFQGRTDTQYF

j_call: TRBJ1-5
v_call: TRBV19
d_call: .
clone_size: .
cdr3_nt: TGTGCCAGTTCGGATGGGAGGAATCAGCCCCAGCATTTT
cdr3_aa: CASSDGRNQPQHF

j_call: TRBJ1-4
v_call: TRBV5-5
d_call: .
clone_size: .
cdr3_nt: TGTGCCAGCAGCCGAATAGCACAGGGTGGAACTGAAAAACTGTTTTTT
cdr3_aa: CASSRIAQGGTEKLFF

j_call: TRBJ2-3
v_call: TRBV5-1
d_call: .
clone_size: .
cdr3_nt: TGCGCCAGCGGTGAGCGGGCGGCCCCGGGGGATACGCAGTATTTT
cdr3_aa: CASGERAAPGDTQYF

j_call: TRBJ2-5
v_call: TRBV3-1/TRBV3-2
d_call: .
clone_size: .
cdr3_nt: TGTGCCAGCAGCCCATTAAGAACTGGAACGGGGCAAGAGACCCAGTACTTC
cdr3_aa: CASSPLRTGTGQETQYF

j_call: TRBJ1-1
v_call: TRBV18
d_call: TRBD1
clone_size: .
cdr3_nt: TGTGCCAGCTCACCTTGGGTAGGGGGCACGAACACTGAAGCTTTCTTT
cdr3_aa: CASSPWVGGTNTEAFF

j_call: TRBJ2-3
v_call: TRBV7-9
d_call: .
clone_size: .
cdr3_nt: TGTGCCAGCAGCTTAGAAAGGACTGGCCTCACAGATACGCAGTATTTT
cdr3_aa: CASSLERTGLTDTQYF

j_call: TRBJ1-2
v_call: TRBV27
d_call: TRBD1
clone_size: .
cdr3_nt: TGTGCCAGCAGTTTATCACCGCAGGGGGCAGGTGGTGGCTACACCTTC
cdr3_aa: CASSLSPQGAGGGYTF

j_call: TRBJ2-2
v_call: TRBV4-1
d_call: .
clone_size: .
cdr3_nt: TGCGCCAGCAGCCAAGAGGGAGGGGGCACCGGGGAGCTGTTTTTT
cdr3_aa: CASSQEGGGTGELFF

j_call: TRBJ1-4
v_call: TRBV28
d_call: TRBD1
clone_size: .
cdr3_nt: TGTGCCAGCGCAACAGGGGGCAATGAAAAACTGTTTTTT
cdr3_aa: CASATGGNEKLFF

j_call: TRBJ2-2
v_call: TRBV2
d_call: .
clone_size: .
cdr3_nt: TGTGCCAGCAGGGTCACAGGGGGGGAAGGCGGGGAGCTGTTTTTT
cdr3_aa: CASRVTGGEGGELFF

j_call: TRBJ2-5
v_call: TRBV19
d_call: .
clone_size: once
cdr3_nt: TGTGCCAGTAGCCTTCGGACACAACTCGAGAAAGAGACCCAGTACTTC
cdr3_aa: CASSLRTQLEKETQYF

j_call: TRBJ1-4
v_call: TRBV3-1/TRBV3-2
d_call: .
clone_size: .
cdr3_nt: TGTGCCAGCAGCGTCCGGACAGCTCATAATGAAAAACTGTTTTTT
cdr3_aa: CASSVRTAHNEKLFF

j_call: TRBJ2-6
v_call: TRBV30
d_call: TRBD1
clone_size: .
cdr3_nt: TGTGCCTGGAGGGGGACAGTGTCCTCTGGGGCCAACGTCCTGACTTTC
cdr3_aa: CAWRGTVSSGANVLTF

j_call: TRBJ2-7
v_call: TRBV19
d_call: TRBD1
clone_size: once
cdr3_nt: TGTGCCAGTAGCGCCAGGGGGACCGAGCAGTACTTC
cdr3_aa: CASSARGTEQYF

j_call: TRBJ2-5
v_call: TRBV6-5
d_call: .
clone_size: few
cdr3_nt: TGTGCCAGCAGTCAGCAAGAGACCCAGTACTTC
cdr3_aa: CASSQQETQYF

j_call: TRBJ1-2
v_call: TRBV19
d_call: TRBD1
clone_size: once
cdr3_nt: TGTGCCAGTAGTACAGGGGGTAACTATGGCTACACCTTC
cdr3_aa: CASSTGGNYGYTF

j_call: TRBJ1-5
v_call: TRBV10-1
d_call: .
clone_size: few
cdr3_nt: TGCGCCAGCAGTGAGTCTGTAGCGGGGCCCCAGCATTTT
cdr3_aa: CASSESVAGPQHF

j_call: TRBJ2-1
v_call: TRBV7-8
d_call: TRBD1
clone_size: .
cdr3_nt: TGTGCCAGCAGCTCGCCTGGGACAGGGGGTATCAATGAGCAGTTCTTC
cdr3_aa: CASSSPGTGGINEQFF

j_call: TRBJ2-3
v_call: TRBV11-2
d_call: .
clone_size: .
cdr3_nt: TGTGCCAGCAGCCTCGGACAGTCCACAGATACGCAGTATTTT
cdr3_aa: CASSLGQSTDTQYF

j_call: TRBJ2-7
v_call: TRBV5-1
d_call: TRBD2
clone_size: once
cdr3_nt: TGCGCCAGCAGCTTGACCGGGACTAGCGGTATTTACGAGCAGTACTTC
cdr3_aa: CASSLTGTSGIYEQYF

j_call: TRBJ1-2
v_call: TRBV6-4
d_call: .
clone_size: .
cdr3_nt: TGTGCCAGCAGCACAGAATCCTCTTCAGCTGACTACACCTTC
cdr3_aa: CASSTESSSADYTF

j_call: TRBJ1-3
v_call: TRBV6-1
d_call: .
clone_size: .
cdr3_nt: TGTGCCAGCAGTGAAGCTGCAGGGGCGGGTGGAAACACCATATATTTT
cdr3_aa: CASSEAAGAGGNTIYF

j_call: TRBJ2-2
v_call: TRBV18
d_call: .
clone_size: .
cdr3_nt: TGTGCCAGCTCACCAAAGATTAGGGACACACGCACCGGGGAGCTGTTTTTT
cdr3_aa: CASSPKIRDTRTGELFF

j_call: TRBJ2-5
v_call: TRBV5-1
d_call: .
clone_size: .
cdr3_nt: TGCGCCAGCAAATTTGAACCAGAGAAGGGGGAGACCCAGTACTTC
cdr3_aa: CASKFEPEKGETQYF

j_call: TRBJ1-4
v_call: TRBV11-2
d_call: TRBD1
clone_size: .
cdr3_nt: TGTGCCAGCAGCTTAGATGGAGGGGGCAATGAAAAACTGTTTTTT
cdr3_aa: CASSLDGGGNEKLFF

j_call: TRBJ1-6
v_call: TRBV2
d_call: TRBD1
clone_size: .
cdr3_nt: TGTGCCAGCAGTATGGACAGGGAGGGTAATTCACCCCTCCACTTT
cdr3_aa: CASSMDREGNSPLHF

j_call: TRBJ2-1
v_call: TRBV19
d_call: TRBD2
clone_size: .
cdr3_nt: TGTGCCAGTAGTAGCCAACTAGCGGGGGGTCGGGATGAGCAGTTCTTC
cdr3_aa: CASSSQLAGGRDEQFF

j_call: TRBJ2-1
v_call: TRBV28
d_call: TRBD1
clone_size: .
cdr3_nt: TGTGCCAGCCGACCTCCGGGACAGGGGAGGAATGAGCAGTTCTTC
cdr3_aa: CASRPPGQGRNEQFF

j_call: TRBJ2-3
v_call: TRBV4-2
d_call: TRBD2
clone_size: .
cdr3_nt: TGTGCCAGCAGCCAAGAGGGACTAGCGGGGGATGCAGATACGCAGTATTTT
cdr3_aa: CASSQEGLAGDADTQYF

j_call: TRBJ2-1
v_call: TRBV10-1
d_call: .
clone_size: .
cdr3_nt: TGCGCCAGCAGTACCGGGATCCTTAATGAGCAGTTCTTC
cdr3_aa: CASSTGILNEQFF

j_call: TRBJ2-7
v_call: TRBV5-6
d_call: .
clone_size: .
cdr3_nt: TGTGCCAGCAGCTTAGGGGATACCTACGAGCAGTACTTC
cdr3_aa: CASSLGDTYEQYF

j_call: TRBJ2-2
v_call: TRBV28
d_call: TRBD1
clone_size: .
cdr3_nt: TGTGCCAGCAGTTTTAGTTGGGGGACAGGGATAAGGGCCGGGGAGCTGTTTTTT
cdr3_aa: CASSFSWGTGIRAGELFF

j_call: TRBJ1-1
v_call: TRBV30
d_call: TRBD1
clone_size: few
cdr3_nt: TGTGCCTGGAGACAGGGGACGAACACTGAAGCTTTCTTT
cdr3_aa: CAWRQGTNTEAFF

j_call: TRBJ1-2
v_call: TRBV5-1
d_call: .
clone_size: .
cdr3_nt: TGCGCCAGCAGCTTCTTACAGGGCAACTATGGCTACACCTTC
cdr3_aa: CASSFLQGNYGYTF